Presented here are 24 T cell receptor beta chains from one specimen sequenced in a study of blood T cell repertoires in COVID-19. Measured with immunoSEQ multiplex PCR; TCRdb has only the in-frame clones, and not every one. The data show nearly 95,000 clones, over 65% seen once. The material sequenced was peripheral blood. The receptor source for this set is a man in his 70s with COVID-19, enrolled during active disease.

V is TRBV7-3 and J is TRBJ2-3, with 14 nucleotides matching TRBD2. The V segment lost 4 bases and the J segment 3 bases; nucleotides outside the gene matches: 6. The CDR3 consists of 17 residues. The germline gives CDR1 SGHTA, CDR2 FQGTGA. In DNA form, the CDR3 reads TGTGCCAGCAGCTCCGGACTAGCGGGAGGAGGGACAGATACGCAGTATTTT. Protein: CASSSGLAGGGTDTQYF.

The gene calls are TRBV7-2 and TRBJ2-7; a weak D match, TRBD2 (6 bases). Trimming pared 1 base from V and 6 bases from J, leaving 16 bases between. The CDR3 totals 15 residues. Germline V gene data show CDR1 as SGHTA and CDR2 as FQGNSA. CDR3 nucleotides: TGTGCCAGCAGCTTAGTTACGGGAGTGGTTACCGAGCAGTACTTC. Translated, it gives CASSLVTGVVTEQYF.

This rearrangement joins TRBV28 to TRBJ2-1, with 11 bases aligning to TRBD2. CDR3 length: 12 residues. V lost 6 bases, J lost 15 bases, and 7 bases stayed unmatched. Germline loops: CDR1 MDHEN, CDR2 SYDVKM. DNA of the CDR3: TGTGCCAGCAGACTTACTAGCGGGAGTGCGTTCTTC. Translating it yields CASRLTSGSAFF.

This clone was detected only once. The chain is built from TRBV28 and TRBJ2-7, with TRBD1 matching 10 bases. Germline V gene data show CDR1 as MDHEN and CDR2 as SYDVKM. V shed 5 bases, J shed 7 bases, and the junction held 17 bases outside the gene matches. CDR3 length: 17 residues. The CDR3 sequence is CASSIVSPRDRGGEQYF. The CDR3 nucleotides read TGTGCCAGCAGTATAGTTTCCCCCCGGGACAGGGGCGGGGAGCAGTACTTC.

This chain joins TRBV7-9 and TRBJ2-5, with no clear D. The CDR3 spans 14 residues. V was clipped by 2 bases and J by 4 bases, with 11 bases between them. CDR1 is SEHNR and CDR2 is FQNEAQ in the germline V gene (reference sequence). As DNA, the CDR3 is TGTGCCAGCAGCTTATACGCCGAGGCAGAGACCCAGTACTTC. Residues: CASSLYAEAETQYF. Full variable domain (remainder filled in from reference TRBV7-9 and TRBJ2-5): DTGVSQNPRHKITKRGQNVTFRCDPISEHNRLYWYRQTLGQGPEFLTYFQNEAQLEKSRLLSDRFSAERPKGSFSTLEIQRTEQGDSAMYLCASSLYAEAETQYFGPGTRLLVL.

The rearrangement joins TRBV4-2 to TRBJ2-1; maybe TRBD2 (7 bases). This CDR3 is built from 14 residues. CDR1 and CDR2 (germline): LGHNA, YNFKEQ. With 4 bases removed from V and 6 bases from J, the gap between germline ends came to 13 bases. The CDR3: CASSPRGGGNEQFF. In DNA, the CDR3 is TGTGCCAGCAGCCCCAGGGGAGGGGGCAATGAGCAGTTCTTC.

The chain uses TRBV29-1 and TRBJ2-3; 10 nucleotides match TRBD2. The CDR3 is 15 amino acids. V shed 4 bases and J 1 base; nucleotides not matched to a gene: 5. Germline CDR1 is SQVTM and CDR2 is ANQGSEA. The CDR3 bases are TGCAGCGTTGCTAGCGGGAGTAGTGGCACAGATACGCAGTATTTT. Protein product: CSVASGSSGTDTQYF.

CDR3 DNA: TGTGCCAGCAGCTTAGGGGCGGAGCTAGGGGAAGCTTTCTTT. Its protein product is CASSLGAELGEAFF. The rearrangement joins TRBV7-3 to TRBJ1-1; D is perhaps TRBD1 (5 bases). The CDR3 length is 14 residues. The germline gives CDR1 SGHTA, CDR2 FQGTGA. V was pared by 2 bases and J by 8 bases, with 15 bases between.

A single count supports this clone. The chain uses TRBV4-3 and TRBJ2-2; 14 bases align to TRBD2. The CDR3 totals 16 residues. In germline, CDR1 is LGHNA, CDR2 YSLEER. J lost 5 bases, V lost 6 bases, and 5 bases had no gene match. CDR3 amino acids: CASSQRLAGGTGELFF. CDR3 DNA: TGCGCCAGCAGTCAAAGACTAGCGGGAGGGACCGGGGAGCTGTTTTTT.

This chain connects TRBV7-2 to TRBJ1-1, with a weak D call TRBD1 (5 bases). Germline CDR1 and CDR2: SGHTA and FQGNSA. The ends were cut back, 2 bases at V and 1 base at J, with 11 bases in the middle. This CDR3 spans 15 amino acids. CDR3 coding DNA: TGTGCCAGCAGCTTAACAACCGGACAGAACACTGAAGCTTTCTTT. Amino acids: CASSLTTGQNTEAFF.

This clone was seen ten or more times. The chain's CDR3 is CASWGGLSNQPQHF. In DNA, the CDR3 is TGTGCCAGCTGGGGGGGGTTGAGCAATCAGCCCCAGCATTTT. The chain links TRBV18 to TRBJ1-5, with a weak D call TRBD1 (5 bases). The CDR3 runs to 14 residues. V was trimmed by 7 bases and J by 1 base, leaving 11 bases between them. Germline CDR1 is KGHSH and CDR2 is LQKENI. Drawing the rest from reference TRBV18 and TRBJ1-5, the complete variable domain is NAGVMQNPRHLVRRRGQEARLRCSPMKGHSHVYWYRQLPEEGLKFMVYLQKENIIDESGMPKERFSAEFPKEGPSILRIQQVVRGDSAAYFCASWGGLSNQPQHFGDGTRLSIL.

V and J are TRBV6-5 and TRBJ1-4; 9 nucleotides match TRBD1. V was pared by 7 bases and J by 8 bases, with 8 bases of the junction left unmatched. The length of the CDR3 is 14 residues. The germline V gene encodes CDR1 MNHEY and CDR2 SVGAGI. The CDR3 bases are TGTGCCAGCACTTGGACAGGGGCACGGGAAAAACTGTTTTTT. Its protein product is CASTWTGAREKLFF.

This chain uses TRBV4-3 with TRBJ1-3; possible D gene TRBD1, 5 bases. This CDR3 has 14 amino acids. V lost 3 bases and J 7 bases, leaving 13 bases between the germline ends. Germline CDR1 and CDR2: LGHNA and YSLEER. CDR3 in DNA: TGCGCCAGCAGCCAGGACAACGACGGCAACACCATATATTTT. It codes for CASSQDNDGNTIYF.

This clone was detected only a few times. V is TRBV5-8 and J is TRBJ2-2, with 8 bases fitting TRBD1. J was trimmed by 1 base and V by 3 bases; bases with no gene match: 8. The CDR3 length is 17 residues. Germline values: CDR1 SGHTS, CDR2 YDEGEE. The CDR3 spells CASSSWTGRKNTGELFF. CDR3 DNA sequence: TGTGCCAGCAGCTCCTGGACAGGGAGGAAGAACACCGGGGAGCTGTTTTTT. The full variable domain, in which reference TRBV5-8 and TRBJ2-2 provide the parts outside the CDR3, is EAGVTQSPTHLIKTRGQQATLRCSPISGHTSVYWYQQALGLGLQFLLWYDEGEERNRGNFPPRFSGRQFPNYSSELNVNALELEDSALYLCASSSWTGRKNTGELFFGEGSRLTVL.

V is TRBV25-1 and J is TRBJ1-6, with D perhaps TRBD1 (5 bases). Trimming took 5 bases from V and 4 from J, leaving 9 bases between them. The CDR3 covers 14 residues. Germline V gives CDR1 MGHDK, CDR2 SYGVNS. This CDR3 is CASSQTVYNSPLHF. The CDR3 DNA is TGTGCCAGCAGTCAGACAGTTTATAATTCACCCCTCCACTTT.

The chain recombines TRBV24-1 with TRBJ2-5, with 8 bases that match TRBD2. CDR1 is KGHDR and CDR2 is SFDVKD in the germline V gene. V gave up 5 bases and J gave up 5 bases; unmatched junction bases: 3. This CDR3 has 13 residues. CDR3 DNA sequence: TGTGCCACCAGTGGAAGCGGGAGTGAGACCCAGTACTTC. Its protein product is CATSGSGSETQYF.

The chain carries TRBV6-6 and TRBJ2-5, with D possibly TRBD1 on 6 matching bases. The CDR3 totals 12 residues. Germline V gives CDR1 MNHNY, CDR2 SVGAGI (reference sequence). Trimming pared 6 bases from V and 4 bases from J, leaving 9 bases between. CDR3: CASSRTVETQYF. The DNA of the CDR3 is TGTGCCAGCAGCCGGACAGTAGAGACCCAGTACTTC.

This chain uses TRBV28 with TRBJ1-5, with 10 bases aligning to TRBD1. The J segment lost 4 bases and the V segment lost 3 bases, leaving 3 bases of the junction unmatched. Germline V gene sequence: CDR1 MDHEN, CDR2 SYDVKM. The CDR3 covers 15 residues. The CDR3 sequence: CASSLDRGTNQPQHF. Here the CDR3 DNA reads TGTGCCAGCAGTTTGGACAGGGGGACGAATCAGCCCCAGCATTTT.

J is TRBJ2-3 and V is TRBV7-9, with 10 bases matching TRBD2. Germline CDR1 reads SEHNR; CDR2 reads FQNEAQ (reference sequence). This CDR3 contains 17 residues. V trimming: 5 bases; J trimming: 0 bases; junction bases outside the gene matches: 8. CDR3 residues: CASSLTPSGSSTDTQYF. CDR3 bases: TGTGCCAGCAGCCTCACGCCTAGCGGGAGTAGCACAGATACGCAGTATTTT.

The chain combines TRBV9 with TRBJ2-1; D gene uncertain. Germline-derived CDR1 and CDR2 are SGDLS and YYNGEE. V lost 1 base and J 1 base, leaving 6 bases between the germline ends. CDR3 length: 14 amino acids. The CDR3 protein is CASSVTFSYNEQFF. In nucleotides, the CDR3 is TGTGCCAGCAGCGTAACTTTTTCCTACAATGAGCAGTTCTTC.

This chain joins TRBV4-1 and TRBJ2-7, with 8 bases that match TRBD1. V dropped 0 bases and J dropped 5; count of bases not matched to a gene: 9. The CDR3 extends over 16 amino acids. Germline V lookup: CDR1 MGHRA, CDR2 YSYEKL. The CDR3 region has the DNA TGCGCCAGCAGCCAAGATAGAACAGGGGGAAGGGACGAGCAGTACTTC. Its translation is CASSQDRTGGRDEQYF.

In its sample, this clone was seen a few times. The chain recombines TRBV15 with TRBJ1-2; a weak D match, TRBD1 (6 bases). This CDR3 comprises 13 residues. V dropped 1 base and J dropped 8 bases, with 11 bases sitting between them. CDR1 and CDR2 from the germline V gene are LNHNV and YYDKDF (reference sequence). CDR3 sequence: CATSRVGGLGYTF. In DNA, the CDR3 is TGTGCCACCAGCAGAGTAGGGGGTTTAGGCTACACCTTC. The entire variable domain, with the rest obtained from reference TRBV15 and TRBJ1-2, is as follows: DAMVIQNPRYQVTQFGKPVTLSCSQTLNHNVMYWYQQKSSQAPKLLFHYYDKDFNNEADTPDNFQSRRPNTSFCFLDIRSPGLGDTAMYLCATSRVGGLGYTFGSGTRLTVV.

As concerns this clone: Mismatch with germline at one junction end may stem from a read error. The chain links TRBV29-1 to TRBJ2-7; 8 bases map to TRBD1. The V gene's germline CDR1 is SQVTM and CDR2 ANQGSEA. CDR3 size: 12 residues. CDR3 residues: CSVGTGRYKQYF. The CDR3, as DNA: TGCAGCGTTGGGACAGGGCGCTACAAGCAGTACTTC.

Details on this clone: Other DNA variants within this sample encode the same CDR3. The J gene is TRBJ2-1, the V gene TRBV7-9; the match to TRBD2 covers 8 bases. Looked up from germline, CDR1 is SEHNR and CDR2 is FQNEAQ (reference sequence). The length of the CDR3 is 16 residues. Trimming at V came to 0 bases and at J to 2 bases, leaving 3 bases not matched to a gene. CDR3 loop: CASSLALAGTYNEQFF. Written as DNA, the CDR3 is TGTGCCAGCAGCTTAGCTTTAGCGGGAACCTACAATGAGCAGTTCTTC. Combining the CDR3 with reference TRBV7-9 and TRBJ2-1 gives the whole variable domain DTGVSQNPRHKITKRGQNVTFRCDPISEHNRLYWYRQTLGQGPEFLTYFQNEAQLEKSRLLSDRFSAERPKGSFSTLEIQRTEQGDSAMYLCASSLALAGTYNEQFFGPGTRLTVL.